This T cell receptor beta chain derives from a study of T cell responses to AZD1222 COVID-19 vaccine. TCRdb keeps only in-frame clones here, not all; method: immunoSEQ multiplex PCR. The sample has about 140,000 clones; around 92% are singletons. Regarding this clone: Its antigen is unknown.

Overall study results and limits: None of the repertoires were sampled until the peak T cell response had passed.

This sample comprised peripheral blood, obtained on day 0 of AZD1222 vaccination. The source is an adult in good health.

Written as DNA, the CDR3 is TGTGCCAGCAGTGAAGCGGAAACAGGGACGCTAAGCACAGATACGCAGTATTTT. This encodes CASSEAETGTLSTDTQYF. The V and J genes are TRBV2 and TRBJ2-3, with D possibly TRBD1 on 6 matching bases. The CDR3 runs to 18 residues. Trimming pared 0 bases from V and 0 bases from J, leaving 16 bases between. From germline, CDR1 is SNHLY and CDR2 FYNNEI.